This T cell receptor beta chain was identified in a study of blood T cell repertoires in COVID-19. V gave up 4 bases and J gave up 2 bases, with 21 bases separating them. The length of the CDR3 is 18 residues. CDR1 and CDR2 (germline): MDHEN, SYDVKM. This clone was observed many times. During the 2 weeks before they entered the study, exposed participants had met someone with a PCR-confirmed or clinician-diagnosed COVID-19 case. Generated by immunoSEQ multiplex PCR, the TCRdb table keeps only in-frame clones and is missing some. In the table there are about 300,000 clones, 85% of which are singletons.

The clonotype was recovered from a woman younger than 45 who had been exposed to COVID-19. The chain has TRBV28 and TRBJ1-5; TRBD1 is a possible D gene (6 bases). The source material was PBMCs or T cells enriched from blood (not recorded which). Here the CDR3 reads CASSSTRGARRRNQPQHF. As DNA, the CDR3 is TGTGCCAGCAGTTCTACACGGGGGGCGAGGAGACGCAATCAGCCCCAGCATTTT.